A selection of T cell receptor beta chains follows, all from one sample in a study of blood T cell repertoires in COVID-19. Sequencing was performed with immunoSEQ multiplex PCR; in TCRdb, only in-frame clones are kept and a portion is missing. The sample has approximately 210,000 clones; more than 80% are singletons. Sequencing was done on a sample of peripheral blood. Receptors originate from a man aged 25 to 40 who had recovered from COVID-19. Each CDR3 is given with its conserved first and last residue. A D gene is named only where the DNA matches it firmly. Only part of the rows carry a size: once, few, many, or a class if the clone is expanded.

TRBJ2-5	NA	13	NA	TRBV6-4	CARQGSLVETQYF	TGTGCTAGGCAGGGGAGCCTAGTTGAGACCCAGTACTTC
TRBJ2-2	once	17	TRBD2	TRBV27	CASSFLLAGGSSGELFF	TGTGCCAGCAGTTTCCTCCTAGCGGGGGGATCCTCCGGGGAGCTGTTTTTT
TRBJ1-2	NA	14	TRBD1	TRBV5-4	CASSWTGVIEGYTF	TGTGCCAGCAGCTGGACAGGGGTAATCGAGGGCTACACCTTC
TRBJ1-2	NA	15	NA	TRBV18	CASSRTGTQMGGYTF	TGTGCCAGCTCACGGACCGGGACTCAAATGGGTGGCTACACCTTC
TRBJ1-2	NA	14	TRBD1	TRBV11-2	CASSFMDRDYGYTF	TGTGCCAGCAGCTTCATGGACAGGGATTATGGCTACACCTTC
TRBJ2-7	once	14	NA	TRBV6-5	CASSPTGSPYEQYF	TGTGCCAGCAGTCCCACAGGTTCCCCTTACGAGCAGTACTTC
TRBJ1-3	NA	14	NA	TRBV19	CASQNAGAGNTIYF	TGTGCCAGTCAAAATGCGGGGGCAGGAAACACCATATATTTT
TRBJ2-7	NA	13	NA	TRBV19	CATREAGLSEQYF	TGTGCCACCCGAGAGGCAGGACTCAGCGAGCAGTACTTC
TRBJ1-6	NA	14	NA	TRBV3-1/TRBV3-2	CASSHVPVNSPLHF	TGTGCCAGCAGCCACGTACCGGTTAATTCACCCCTCCACTTT
TRBJ1-2	NA	13	NA	TRBV7-2	CASSLHRDYGYTF	TGTGCCAGCAGCTTACACAGGGACTATGGCTACACCTTC
TRBJ1-4	once	20	NA	TRBV19	CASSILVSPTGGPVGEKLFF	TGTGCCAGTAGTATTTTAGTTTCCCCGACCGGGGGTCCTGTCGGTGAAAAACTGTTTTTT
TRBJ1-4	NA	15	NA	TRBV27	CASSLLYVGGVKLFF	TGTGCCAGCAGTTTATTATATGTGGGAGGGGTAAAACTGTTTTTT
TRBJ2-3	NA	15	NA	TRBV3-1/TRBV3-2	CASSQAGASTDTQYF	TGTGCCAGCAGCCAAGCAGGGGCGAGCACAGATACGCAGTATTTT